This T cell receptor beta chain originates from a study of neurological immune-mediated disorders. Specified time point: technical triplicate 2. The cells used in sorted libraries, CD4+ or CD8+ T cells, numbered about a million. This clonotype was counted at least ten times. Germline loops: CDR1 SGHDN, CDR2 FVKESK. Trimming took off 0 bases at V and 6 bases at J, with 6 bases between the two ends. CDR3 length equals 12 residues. MiXCR, applied by TCRdb to the 5' RACE reads, yields one record per CDR3 protein. The data hold about 32,000 distinct CDR3 sequences, with approximately 12% observed a single time.

The source of this sequence is a female donor with HTLV-1-associated myelopathy (HAM/TSP). Material for sequencing was CD4+ T cells from blood. This sequence joins TRBV14 and TRBJ2-7; unclear D gene. Written as DNA, the CDR3 is TGTGCCAGCAGCCAAGATTGGGGCGAGCAGTACTTC. It yields the protein CASSQDWGEQYF. The variable domain in full, completed from reference TRBV14 and TRBJ2-7, reads EAGVTQFPSHSVIEKGQTVTLRCDPISGHDNLYWYRRVMGKEIKFLLHFVKESKQDESGMPNNRFLAERTGGTYSTLKVQPAELEDSGVYFCASSQDWGEQYFGPGTRLTVT.